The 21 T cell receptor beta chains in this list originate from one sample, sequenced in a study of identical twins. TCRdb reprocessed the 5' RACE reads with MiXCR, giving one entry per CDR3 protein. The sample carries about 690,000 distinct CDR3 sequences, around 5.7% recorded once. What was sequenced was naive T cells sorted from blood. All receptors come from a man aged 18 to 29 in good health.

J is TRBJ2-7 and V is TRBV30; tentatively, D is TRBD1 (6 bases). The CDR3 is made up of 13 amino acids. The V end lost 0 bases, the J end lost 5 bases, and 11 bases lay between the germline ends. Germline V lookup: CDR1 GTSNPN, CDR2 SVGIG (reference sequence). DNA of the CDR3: TGTGCCTGGAGTGTACAGGGAGCCAACGAGCAGTACTTC. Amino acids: CAWSVQGANEQYF.

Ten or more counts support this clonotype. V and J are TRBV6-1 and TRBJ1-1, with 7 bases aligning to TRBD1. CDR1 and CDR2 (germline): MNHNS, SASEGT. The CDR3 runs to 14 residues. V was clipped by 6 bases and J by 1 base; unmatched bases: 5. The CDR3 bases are TGTGCCAGCAGATCCCGACAGGGGAACACTGAAGCTTTCTTT. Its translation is CASRSRQGNTEAFF.

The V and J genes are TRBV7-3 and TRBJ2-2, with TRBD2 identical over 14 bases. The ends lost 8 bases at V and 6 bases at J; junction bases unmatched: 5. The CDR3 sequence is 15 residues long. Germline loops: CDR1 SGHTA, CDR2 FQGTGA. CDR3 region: CASALGLAGAGELFF. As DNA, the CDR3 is TGTGCCAGCGCCCTGGGACTAGCGGGAGCCGGGGAGCTGTTTTTT.

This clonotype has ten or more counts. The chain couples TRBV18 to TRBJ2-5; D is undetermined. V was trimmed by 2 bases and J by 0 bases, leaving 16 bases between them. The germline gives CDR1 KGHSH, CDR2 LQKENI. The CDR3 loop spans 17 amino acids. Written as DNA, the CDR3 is TGTGCCAGCTCACCATACTCGGCCGGAACGTACCAAGAGACCCAGTACTTC. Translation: CASSPYSAGTYQETQYF. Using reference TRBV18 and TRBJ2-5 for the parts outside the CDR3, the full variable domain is NAGVMQNPRHLVRRRGQEARLRCSPMKGHSHVYWYRQLPEEGLKFMVYLQKENIIDESGMPKERFSAEFPKEGPSILRIQQVVRGDSAAYFCASSPYSAGTYQETQYFGPGTRLLVL.

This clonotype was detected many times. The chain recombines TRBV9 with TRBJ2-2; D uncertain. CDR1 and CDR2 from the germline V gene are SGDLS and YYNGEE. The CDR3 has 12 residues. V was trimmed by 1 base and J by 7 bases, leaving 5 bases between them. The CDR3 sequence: CASSVLVGELFF. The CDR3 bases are TGTGCCAGCAGCGTACTGGTCGGGGAGCTGTTTTTT.

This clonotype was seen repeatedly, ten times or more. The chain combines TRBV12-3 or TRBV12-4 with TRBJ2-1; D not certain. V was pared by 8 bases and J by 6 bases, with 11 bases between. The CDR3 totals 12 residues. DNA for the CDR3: TGTGCCAGCTCGACCAGTAGCAATGAGCAGTTCTTC. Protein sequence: CASSTSSNEQFF.

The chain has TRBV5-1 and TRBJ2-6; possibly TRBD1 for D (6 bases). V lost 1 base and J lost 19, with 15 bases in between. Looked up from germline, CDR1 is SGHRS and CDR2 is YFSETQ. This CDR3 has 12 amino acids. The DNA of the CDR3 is TGCGCCAGCAGCTTGAGCCCGGGACAAGTTACTTTC. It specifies CASSLSPGQVTF. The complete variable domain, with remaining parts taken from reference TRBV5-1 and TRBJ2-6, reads KAGVTQTPRYLIKTRGQQVTLSCSPISGHRSVSWYQQTPGQGLQFLFEYFSETQRNKGNFPGRFSGRQFSNSRSEMNVSTLELGDSALYLCASSLSPGQVTFGAGSRLTVL.

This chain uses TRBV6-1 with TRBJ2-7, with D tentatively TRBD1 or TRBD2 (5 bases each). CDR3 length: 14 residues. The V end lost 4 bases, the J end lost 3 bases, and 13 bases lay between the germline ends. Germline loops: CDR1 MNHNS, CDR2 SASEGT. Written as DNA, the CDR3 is TGTGCCAGCAGTGTAACGGGACGCCACTACGAGCAGTACTTC. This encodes CASSVTGRHYEQYF.

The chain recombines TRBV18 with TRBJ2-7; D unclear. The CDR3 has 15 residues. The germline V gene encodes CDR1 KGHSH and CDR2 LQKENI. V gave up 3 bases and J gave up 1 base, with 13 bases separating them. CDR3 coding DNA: TGTGCCAGCTCACCGTTGACGTCGGAGTCCTACGAGCAGTACGTC. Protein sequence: CASSPLTSESYEQYV.

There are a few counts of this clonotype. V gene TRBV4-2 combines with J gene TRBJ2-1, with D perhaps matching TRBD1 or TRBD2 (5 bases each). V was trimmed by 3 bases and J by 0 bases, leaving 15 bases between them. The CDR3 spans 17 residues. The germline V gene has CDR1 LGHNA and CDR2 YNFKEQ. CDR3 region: CASSHPGGASSYNEQFF. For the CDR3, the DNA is TGTGCCAGCAGCCATCCTGGGGGTGCAAGCTCCTACAATGAGCAGTTCTTC.

The DNA for the CDR3 is TGTGCCAGCCTCGAGCGGGAGAGTGAGCAGTTCTTC. Its translation is CASLERESEQFF. The chain is built from TRBV7-9 and TRBJ2-1, with 8 bases identical to TRBD2. This CDR3 is built from 12 residues. Germline CDR1 and CDR2: SEHNR and FQNEAQ (reference sequence). V lost 8 bases, J lost 9 bases, and 6 bases stayed unmatched.

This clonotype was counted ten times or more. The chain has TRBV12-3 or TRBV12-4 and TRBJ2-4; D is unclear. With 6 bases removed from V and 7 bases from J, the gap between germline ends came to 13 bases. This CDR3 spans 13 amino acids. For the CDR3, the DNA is TGTGCCAGCAGACCAATTCTGAGTAACATTCAGTACTTC. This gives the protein CASRPILSNIQYF.

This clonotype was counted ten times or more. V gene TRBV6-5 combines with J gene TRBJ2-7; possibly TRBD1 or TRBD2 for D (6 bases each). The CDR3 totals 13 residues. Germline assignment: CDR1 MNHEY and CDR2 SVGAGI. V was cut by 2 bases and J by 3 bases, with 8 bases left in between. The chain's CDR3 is CASSYKGGYEQYF. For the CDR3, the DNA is TGTGCCAGCAGTTACAAGGGGGGCTACGAGCAGTACTTC.

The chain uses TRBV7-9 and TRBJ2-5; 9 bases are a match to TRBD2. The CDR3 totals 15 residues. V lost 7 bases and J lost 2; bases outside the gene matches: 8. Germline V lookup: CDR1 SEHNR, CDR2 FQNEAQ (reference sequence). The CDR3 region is CASTPRLAEQETQYF. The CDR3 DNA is TGTGCCAGCACCCCCAGACTAGCGGAGCAAGAGACCCAGTACTTC.

CDR3 coding DNA: TGTGCCAGCTCACCACCCAGGGCTACTAATGAAAAACTGTTTTTT. This codes for CASSPPRATNEKLFF. The rearrangement joins TRBV18 to TRBJ1-4; a weak D match, TRBD1 (5 bases). Germline V CDR1 and CDR2: KGHSH, LQKENI. This CDR3 contains 15 residues. V was shortened by 0 bases and J by 2 bases, with 7 bases between the two germline ends.

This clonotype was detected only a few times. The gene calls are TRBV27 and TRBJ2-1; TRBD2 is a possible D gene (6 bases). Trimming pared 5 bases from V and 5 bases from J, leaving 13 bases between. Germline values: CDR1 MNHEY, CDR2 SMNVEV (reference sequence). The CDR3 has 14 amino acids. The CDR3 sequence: CASSLREFDNEQFF. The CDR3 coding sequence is TGTGCCAGCAGTCTACGGGAGTTCGACAATGAGCAGTTCTTC.

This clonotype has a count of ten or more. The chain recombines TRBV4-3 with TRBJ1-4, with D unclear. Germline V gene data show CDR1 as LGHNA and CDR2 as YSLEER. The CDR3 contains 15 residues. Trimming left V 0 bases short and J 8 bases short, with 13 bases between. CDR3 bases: TGCGCCAGCAGCCAAGAGCGAGGTTCGGGGGAAAAACTGTTTTTT. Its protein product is CASSQERGSGEKLFF.

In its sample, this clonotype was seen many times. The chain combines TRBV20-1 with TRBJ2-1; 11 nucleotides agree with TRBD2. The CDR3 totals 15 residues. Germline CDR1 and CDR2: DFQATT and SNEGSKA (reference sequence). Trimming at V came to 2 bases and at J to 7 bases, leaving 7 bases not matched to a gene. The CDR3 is CSARPTSGSWNEQFF. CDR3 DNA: TGCAGTGCTAGACCAACTAGCGGGAGTTGGAATGAGCAGTTCTTC.

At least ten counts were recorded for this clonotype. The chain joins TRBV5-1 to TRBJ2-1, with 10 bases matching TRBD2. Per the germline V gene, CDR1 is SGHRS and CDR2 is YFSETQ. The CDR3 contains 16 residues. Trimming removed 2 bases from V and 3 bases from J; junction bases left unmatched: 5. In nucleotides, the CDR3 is TGCGCCAGCAGCTTAGCGGGGGGGAAGATCTACAATGAGCAGTTCTTC. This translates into CASSLAGGKIYNEQFF.

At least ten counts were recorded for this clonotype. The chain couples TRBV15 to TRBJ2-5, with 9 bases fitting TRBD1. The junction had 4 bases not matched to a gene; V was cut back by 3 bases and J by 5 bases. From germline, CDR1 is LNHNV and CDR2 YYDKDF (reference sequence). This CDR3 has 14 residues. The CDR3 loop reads CATSRDRGPETQYF. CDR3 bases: TGTGCCACCAGCAGGGACAGGGGTCCCGAGACCCAGTACTTC.

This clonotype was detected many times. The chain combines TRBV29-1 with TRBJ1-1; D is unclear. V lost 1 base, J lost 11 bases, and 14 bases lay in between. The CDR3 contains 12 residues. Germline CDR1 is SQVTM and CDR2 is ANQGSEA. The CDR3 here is CSVEGPVVGAFF. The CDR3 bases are TGCAGCGTTGAAGGTCCTGTAGTGGGGGCTTTCTTT.